This passage covers 16 T cell receptor beta chains from one sample sequenced in a study of T cell responses to AZD1222 COVID-19 vaccine. The assay was immunoSEQ multiplex PCR, and TCRdb's table has in-frame clones only and misses some. The data contain some 170,000 clones, 90% to 95% of them seen just once; the ten biggest clones take up under 6%. The material sequenced was peripheral blood, taken 28 days after the second AZD1222 dose. These receptors all come from an adult who received the AZD1222 COVID-19 vaccine.

The V call is TRBV9, the J call TRBJ2-7, with 9 nucleotides matching TRBD1. The CDR3 runs 14 residues. V trimming: 4 bases; J trimming: 4 bases; junction bases outside the gene matches: 6. Germline assignment: CDR1 SGDLS and CDR2 YYNGEE. As DNA, the CDR3 is TGTGCCAGCAGCTCATCGACAGGGGGGTACGAGCAGTACTTC. It yields the protein CASSSSTGGYEQYF.

V and J are TRBV30 and TRBJ1-4; TRBD1 matches 8 bases. The CDR3 length is 16 residues. V shed 1 base, J shed 4 bases, and the junction held 8 bases outside the gene matches. Germline CDR1 is GTSNPN and CDR2 is SVGIG (reference sequence). The CDR3 sequence: CAWSAPGTGSNEKLFF. DNA of the CDR3: TGTGCCTGGAGTGCCCCTGGGACAGGTAGTAATGAAAAACTGTTTTTT.

The chain uses TRBV4-1 and TRBJ1-5; D is uncertain. The CDR3 is 16 residues long. The germline CDR1 and CDR2 sequences are MGHRA and YSYEKL. V was pared by 0 bases and J by 4 bases, with 13 bases between. The CDR3 protein is CASSQEIGYPNQPQHF. The CDR3 DNA follows: TGCGCCAGCAGCCAAGAGATAGGTTACCCAAATCAGCCCCAGCATTTT.

This clone was picked up one time. The chain uses TRBV11-3 and TRBJ2-7; 8 bases are a match to TRBD2. V shed 5 bases and J 6 bases; nucleotides not matched to a gene: 3. Germline values: CDR1 SGHNT, CDR2 YENEEA. CDR3 length equals 12 residues. CDR3 residues: CASSRGGLEQYF. CDR3 sequence (DNA): TGTGCCAGCAGCCGGGGGGGACTCGAGCAGTACTTC.

In this sample, this clone turned up once. V is TRBV7-6 and J is TRBJ2-7; TRBD2 might be the D (5 bases). The CDR3 has 16 residues. V was shortened by 5 bases and J by 2 bases, with 19 bases between the two germline ends. Germline V lookup: CDR1 SGHVS, CDR2 FNYEAQ. CDR3 sequence: CASSPRPGSDPYEQYF. CDR3 bases: TGTGCCAGCAGCCCACGCCCGGGTAGCGATCCCTACGAGCAGTACTTC. Full variable domain (rest looked up from reference TRBV7-6 and TRBJ2-7): GAGVSQSPRYKVTKRGQDVALRCDPISGHVSLYWYRQALGQGPEFLTYFNYEAQQDKSGLPNDRFSAERPEGSISTLTIQRTEQRDSAMYRCASSPRPGSDPYEQYFGPGTRLTVT.

The chain uses TRBV15 and TRBJ1-5, with 7 positions matching TRBD1. The CDR3 has 18 residues. With V trimmed by 3 bases and J by 6 bases, 17 bases remained unmatched. The germline V gene encodes CDR1 LNHNV and CDR2 YYDKDF (reference sequence). This CDR3 is CATSSLRDSPSVAQPQHF. CDR3 sequence (DNA): TGTGCCACCAGCAGCCTCCGGGACAGCCCCTCGGTCGCTCAGCCCCAGCATTTT.

This chain uses TRBV6-1 with TRBJ1-2, with TRBD1 identical over 8 bases. With 2 bases clipped from V and 4 bases from J, the junction kept 6 bases outside the gene matches. Per the germline V gene, CDR1 is MNHNS and CDR2 is SASEGT. This CDR3 is 15 amino acids long. The CDR3 loop reads CASSEWDRPTYGYTF. The CDR3 DNA sequence: TGTGCCAGCAGTGAATGGGACAGGCCGACCTATGGCTACACCTTC.

This chain connects TRBV2 to TRBJ2-3; tentatively, D is TRBD1 (5 bases). The germline V gene encodes CDR1 SNHLY and CDR2 FYNNEI. V was trimmed by 2 bases and J by 0 bases, leaving 15 bases between them. The CDR3 consists of 17 residues. The DNA of the CDR3 is TGTGCCAGCAGTGAATTTCTCGGGCAGGGAAGCACAGATACGCAGTATTTT. Its translation is CASSEFLGQGSTDTQYF.

CDR3 in DNA: TGTGCCAGCAGCTCGATTGGGAACTATGGCTACACCTTC. Protein sequence: CASSSIGNYGYTF. The rearrangement uses TRBV5-8 and TRBJ1-2; D is unresolved. V was pared by 3 bases and J by 2 bases, with 8 bases between. CDR1 is SGHTS, CDR2 YDEGEE, per germline. The CDR3 loop spans 13 amino acids.

CDR3: CASSQDPGGAGEPQHF. The CDR3 DNA reads as TGTGCCAGCAGCCAAGATCCTGGGGGGGCGGGAGAGCCCCAGCATTTT. V gene TRBV4-2 combines with J gene TRBJ1-5; tentatively, D is TRBD1 (6 bases). There are 16 residues in the CDR3. The germline V gene has CDR1 LGHNA and CDR2 YNFKEQ. V was cut by 0 bases and J by 8 bases, with 17 bases left in between.

V gene TRBV4-1 combines with J gene TRBJ2-1; 7 bases align to TRBD2. Germline loops: CDR1 MGHRA, CDR2 YSYEKL. With 4 bases clipped from V and 4 bases from J, the junction kept 10 bases outside the gene matches. The CDR3 sequence is 16 residues long. The DNA of the CDR3 is TGCGCCAGCAGCCCACTAGGGCTAGCGGATTACAATGAGCAGTTCTTC. Protein: CASSPLGLADYNEQFF.

This chain joins TRBV30 and TRBJ2-1, with D tentatively TRBD1 (6 bases). Trimming took 5 bases from V and 9 from J, leaving 17 bases between them. The CDR3 has 13 residues. Per germline, CDR1 GTSNPN and CDR2 SVGIG (reference sequence). CDR3 region: CAWDRTGLTEQFF. CDR3 nucleotides: TGTGCCTGGGATAGAACAGGGCTTACTGAGCAGTTCTTC.

J is TRBJ2-7 and V is TRBV5-1, with 9 bases aligning to TRBD2. The CDR3 spans 15 residues. Unmatched junction bases numbered 9, after V lost 4 bases and J lost 4 bases. CDR1 and CDR2 (germline): SGHRS, YFSETQ. CDR3 amino acids: CASSPGSGSGYEQYF. CDR3 DNA sequence: TGCGCCAGCAGCCCAGGTAGCGGGAGTGGGTACGAGCAGTACTTC. The full variable domain, rest sourced from reference TRBV5-1 and TRBJ2-7, is KAGVTQTPRYLIKTRGQQVTLSCSPISGHRSVSWYQQTPGQGLQFLFEYFSETQRNKGNFPGRFSGRQFSNSRSEMNVSTLELGDSALYLCASSPGSGSGYEQYFGPGTRLTVT.

The chain carries TRBV7-3 and TRBJ2-3; no clear D gene. Germline lookup yields CDR1 SGHTA and CDR2 FQGTGA. The V end was cut by 4 bases, the J end by 2 bases, with 7 bases between. This CDR3 has 13 amino acids. CDR3 loop: CASSSLITDTQYF. The DNA for the CDR3 is TGTGCCAGCAGCTCCCTGATCACAGATACGCAGTATTTT.

V gene TRBV5-5 combines with J gene TRBJ2-2, with 8 bases lining up with TRBD1. V dropped 4 bases and J dropped 7; count of bases not matched to a gene: 6. Germline V gene sequence: CDR1 SGHKS, CDR2 YYEKEE (reference sequence). CDR3 length equals 14 residues. The CDR3 is CASSEGQGHGELFF. The CDR3 DNA is TGTGCCAGCAGCGAAGGACAGGGTCACGGGGAGCTGTTTTTT.

The chain combines TRBV2 with TRBJ1-3; D is possibly TRBD1 (6 bases). This CDR3 spans 11 amino acids. V was clipped by 11 bases and J by 10 bases, with 15 bases between them. The germline V gene has CDR1 SNHLY and CDR2 FYNNEI. Here the CDR3 DNA reads TGTGCCGCCACCCTACAGGGAACCATATATTTT. Amino acid sequence: CAATLQGTIYF.